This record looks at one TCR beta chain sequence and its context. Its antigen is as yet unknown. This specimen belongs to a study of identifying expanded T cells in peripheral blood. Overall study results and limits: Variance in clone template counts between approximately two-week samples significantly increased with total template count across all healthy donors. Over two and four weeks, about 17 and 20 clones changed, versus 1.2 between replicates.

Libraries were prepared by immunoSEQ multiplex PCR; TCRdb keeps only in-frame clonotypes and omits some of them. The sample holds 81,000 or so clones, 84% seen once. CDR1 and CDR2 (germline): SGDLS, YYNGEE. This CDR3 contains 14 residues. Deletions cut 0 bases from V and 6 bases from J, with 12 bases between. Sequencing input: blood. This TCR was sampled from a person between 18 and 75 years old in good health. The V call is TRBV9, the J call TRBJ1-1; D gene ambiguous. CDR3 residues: CASSVATNVAEAFF. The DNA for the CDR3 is TGTGCCAGCAGCGTAGCTACAAACGTAGCTGAAGCTTTCTTT.